The 5 T cell receptor beta chains below were found in one sample sequenced in a study of control samples from healthy donors and cancer patients. Clones were read by immunoSEQ multiplex PCR, and TCRdb kept only the in-frame ones, dropping some. Seen here are about 89,000 clones, over 75% observed once, and the top ten hold less than 2.5%. Sequencing used blood. The receptor set was obtained from a woman in her 40s in good health.

CDR3 amino acids: CASSLVVGGTNNEQFF. The DNA of the CDR3 is TGTGCCAGCAGCTTAGTGGTGGGGGGAACGAACAATGAGCAGTTCTTC. J is TRBJ2-1 and V is TRBV7-2, with TRBD2 as a possible D gene (6 bases). CDR1 SGHTA and CDR2 FQGNSA come from the germline V gene. The V gene lost 1 base and the J gene lost 5 bases, with 15 bases spanning the gap. The CDR3 spans 16 residues.

V is TRBV13 and J is TRBJ1-3, with no clear D. Trimming stripped 6 bases from V and 0 bases from J, with 15 bases between. The germline V gene has CDR1 PRHDT and CDR2 FYEKMQ (reference sequence). CDR3 length: 16 residues. The CDR3 DNA reads as TGTGCCAGCAGACACCTTGCGGGTATCTCTGGAAACACCATATATTTT. Its translation: CASRHLAGISGNTIYF. Full variable domain (outside the CDR3, taken from reference TRBV13 and TRBJ1-3): AAGVIQSPRHLIKEKRETATLKCYPIPRHDTVYWYQQGPGQDPQFLISFYEKMQSDKGSIPDRFSAQQFSDYHSELNMSSLELGDSALYFCASRHLAGISGNTIYFGEGSWLTVV.

The chain couples TRBV3-1 (or the pseudogene TRBV3-2) to TRBJ1-1; D gene uncertain. Trimming stripped 0 bases from V and 0 bases from J, with 8 bases between. There are 15 residues in the CDR3. In germline, CDR1 is LGHDT, CDR2 YNNKEL (reference sequence). The CDR3: CASSQEAQMNTEAFF. The CDR3 nucleotides are TGTGCCAGCAGCCAAGAGGCACAAATGAACACTGAAGCTTTCTTT.

CDR3 DNA sequence: TGTGCCAGCAGCGTACGGGTAACCGGGGAGCTGTTTTTT. The encoded protein is CASSVRVTGELFF. The chain recombines TRBV9 with TRBJ2-2; D gene uncertain. The CDR3 consists of 13 residues. The germline V and J ends were trimmed by 1 base and 5 bases, with 6 bases remaining between them. Germline V gives CDR1 SGDLS, CDR2 YYNGEE.

The table lists this clone with a few counts. The chain employs TRBV7-8 and TRBJ1-2; unclear D gene. The V gene's germline CDR1 is SGHVS and CDR2 FQNEAQ. The CDR3 totals 13 residues. V was cut by 0 bases and J by 13 bases, with 15 bases left in between. In DNA form, the CDR3 reads TGTGCCAGCAGCTTAGCAGGGATTATGGCTAGCACCTTC. This encodes CASSLAGIMASTF.